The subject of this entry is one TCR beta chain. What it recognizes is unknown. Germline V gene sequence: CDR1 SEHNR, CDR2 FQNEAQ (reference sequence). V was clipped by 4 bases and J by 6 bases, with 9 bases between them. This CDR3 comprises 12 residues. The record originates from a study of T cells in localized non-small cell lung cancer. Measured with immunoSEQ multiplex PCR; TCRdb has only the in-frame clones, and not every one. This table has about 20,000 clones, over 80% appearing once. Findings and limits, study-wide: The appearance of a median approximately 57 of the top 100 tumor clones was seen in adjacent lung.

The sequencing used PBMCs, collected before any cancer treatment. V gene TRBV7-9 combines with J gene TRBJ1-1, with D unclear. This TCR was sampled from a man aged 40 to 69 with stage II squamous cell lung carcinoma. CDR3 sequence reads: CASSSSSAEAFF. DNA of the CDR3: TGTGCCAGCAGCTCTTCCAGCGCTGAAGCTTTCTTT.